This TCR beta chain was recorded in a study of T-cell memory formation after mild COVID-19. The wider study: Clusters were largely donor specific.

Germline assignment: CDR1 MGHDK and CDR2 SYGVNS. V lost 8 bases, J lost 7 bases, and 4 bases stayed unmatched. This CDR3 comprises 13 residues. 5'RACE primed at constant segments yielded TCR alpha and TCR beta cDNA libraries bearing sample barcodes and UMIs. Using its own MiXCR run on the 5' RACE reads, TCRdb lists one record per CDR3 protein. The table shows 350,000 to 450,000 distinct CDR3 sequences, with 20% to 25% occurring only once. Study-wide results and caveats: Contracting clones from day 15 to 85 had balanced CD4/CD8; later expanders favoured CD4+. For contracting clones, CD4+ ones sat mainly in CM and EM, CD8+ in EMRA.

This clonotype was seen a single time. The target antigen is unknown. Sequencing was done on a sample of PBMCs or a T cell subset sorted from them (not recorded which). The chain recombines TRBV25-1 with TRBJ2-3, with 12 bases matching TRBD1. This clonotype originated in an adult woman who had mild COVID-19 (a few samples of this study predate the infection). Cell type and time point are not known. Here the CDR3 reads CASGTGGRYTQYF. DNA of the CDR3: TGTGCCAGCGGGACAGGGGGCCGATATACGCAGTATTTT.